These T cell receptor beta chains were read from a single sample in a study of shared clonotypes between healthy human individuals. The assay was immunoSEQ multiplex PCR, and TCRdb's table has in-frame clones only and misses some. This sample yields about 2.3 million clones, of which less than 95% are seen a single time; about 0.41% belongs to the top ten. The specimen sequenced was naive CD4+ T cells from PBMCs. These receptors all stem from a man younger than 30 in good health. Some clones in this sample may be carry-over from other donors' samples. The conserved cysteine and the conserved F or W are not part of the CDR3 here. Fields, in order: CDR3 length, V gene, D gene, CDR3 protein. D genes are given only for firm matches.

>11|TRBV29-1|-
SVVPDSYNEQF
>11|TRBV28|-
ASSSVEGYGYT
>15|TRBV4-1|TRBD1
ASSFGQGSRGANVLT
>13|TRBV2|-
ASSLDRSNEYEQY
>13|TRBV4-1|-
ASSQAPQGPDTQY
>10|TRBV6-5|-
ASRRNQGQLF
>14|TRBV4-3|TRBD2
ASSQGRTSVPDTQY
>14|TRBV7-9|-
ASSPAVAGYNYEQY
>11|TRBV5-8|-
ASSGRPNYGYT
>12|TRBV2|-
ASSQGIGGEKLF
>14|TRBV19|TRBD1
ASSTQRQGGRDIQY
>13|TRBV6-5|TRBD2
ASSYQREPLYEQY
>14|TRBV11-2|-
ASSLVQQTLMKELF
>12|TRBV6-5|-
ASKGRQMNTEAF
>12|TRBV2|TRBD2
ASSWAGGPSEQF
>13|TRBV28|TRBD1
ASSLRQGSIDEQF
>11|TRBV7-2|TRBD1
ASSSTGAYEQY
>11|TRBV2|-
ASSVGDPGELF
>12|TRBV4-2|-
ASSQDVARNEQF
>12|TRBV7-2|-
ASSDRVNTGELF
>14|TRBV19|TRBD2
ASSILAGVLYNEQF
>10|TRBV5-1|-
ASSEVTYEQY
>14|TRBV7-9|TRBD1
ASSSIRDRRAYEQY
>13|TRBV7-2|-
ASSPPPGIQETQY
>13|TRBV7-8|TRBD2
ASSFTSGLYNEQF
>13|TRBV5-5|-
ASSRMGQANQPQH
>12|TRBV15|-
ATSRGQTNSPLH
>14|TRBV5-8|TRBD1
ASSRYGTGDIGELF
>11|TRBV10-3|-
AISVPPTGELF
>14|TRBV28|TRBD2
ASSPWASGSTDTQY
>12|TRBV27|-
ARGERYEGETQY
>12|TRBV6-5|-
ASSYRREDYGYT
>10|TRBV13|-
ASSLSTDTQY
>16|TRBV7-3|TRBD1
ASSLGPYRGLQAGELF
>14|TRBV27|TRBD1
ASSLSRDRGYNEQF
>12|TRBV2|-
ASSSQGPYNEQF
>15|TRBV5-1|TRBD2
ASSPKTGGSSTDTQY